The clone carrying this T cell receptor beta chain showed up just once. It was during active infection that Seattle patients were enrolled and then longitudinally followed. This entry comes from a study of blood T cell repertoires in COVID-19. Per the study methods: Researchers report that nucleated cell counts were estimated from reference gene primer amplification. Profiling relied on immunoSEQ multiplex PCR, and the TCRdb table lists in-frame clones only, not all of them. The DNA was the basis for D and trimming; V, J and clone size are from that table. The profile shows 150,000 to 200,000 clones, roughly 79% of them singletons. The germline CDR1 and CDR2 sequences are MNHEY and SVGAGI. This CDR3 is built from 15 residues. Trimming took 2 bases from V and 0 from J; bases not matched to a gene: 3.

The chain has TRBV6-5 and TRBJ2-7, with 8 bases matching TRBD2. This sequence was found in a woman in her thirties or forties with COVID-19, enrolled during active disease. The sequencing input was peripheral blood. The CDR3 loop reads CASSYGAGGSYEQYF. In DNA, the CDR3 is TGTGCCAGCAGTTACGGCGCGGGAGGCTCCTACGAGCAGTACTTC.